The rows below give T cell receptor beta chains drawn from one sample of a study of T-cell reconstitution after alpha-beta-depleted transplantation in children. One entry per CDR3 protein results from TCRdb running MiXCR on the PCR reads. The sample has hundreds of thousands of distinct CDR3 sequences; 16% are singletons. The sample was PBMCs, mostly from graft donor cells, taken 360 days after TCRalphabeta/CD19-depleted stem cell transplant. These receptors were collected from a boy under two years old who had a stem cell transplant for Wiskott-Aldrich syndrome, so the T cells may come from the graft donor. Both conserved end residues are part of each CDR3. Fields, in order: V gene, J gene, clone size, D gene, CDR3 DNA, CDR3 protein. The D gene is left open where the match is weak. Rows give clone size only sometimes, using once, few, many, or a class for an expanded clone.

TRBV10-3	TRBJ1-5	.	TRBD1	TGTGCCATCAGTCCCGGGACAGAGAATCAGCCCCAGCATTTT	CAISPGTENQPQHF
TRBV7-6	TRBJ2-3	.	TRBD1	TGTGCCAGCAGCTTACTGTGGACAGGGGGCACAGATACGCAGTATTTT	CASSLLWTGGTDTQYF
TRBV4-1	TRBJ2-2	.	.	TGCGCCAGCAGCCAAGTCCCTCTGACCGCAAGGCGCCGGACCGGGGAGCTGTTTTTT	CASSQVPLTARRRTGELFF
TRBV6-1	TRBJ2-3	.	TRBD2	TGTGCCTCCAAGACTAGCGGGGTCACAGATACGCAGTATTTT	CASKTSGVTDTQYF
TRBV20-1	TRBJ2-5	.	.	TGCAGTGCTATGACAACCCAAGAGACCCAGTACTTC	CSAMTTQETQYF
TRBV7-9	TRBJ1-1	few	.	TGTGCCAGCAGCTTCTGGACGGGGGCAGGTGAAGCTTTCTTT	CASSFWTGAGEAFF
TRBV11-2	TRBJ2-3	few	TRBD2	TGTGCCAGCAGCTTAACACTAGCGACAGATACGCAGTATTTT	CASSLTLATDTQYF
TRBV14	TRBJ1-2	.	.	TGTGCCAGCAGCCAAGGGGCTCACTATGGCTACACCTTC	CASSQGAHYGYTF
TRBV12-5	TRBJ2-3	.	.	TGTGCTAGTGGCCTGGACAGCACTAGCACAGATACGCAGTATTTT	CASGLDSTSTDTQYF
TRBV4-3	TRBJ2-3	few	.	TGCGCCAGCAGCCAAGATCAGTCTGGCCCGGATACGCAGTATTTT	CASSQDQSGPDTQYF